Ten or more counts support the clone carrying this T cell receptor beta chain. Its antigen is currently unknown. Amplified TCR beta CDR3 regions came from RNA transcripts. An initial round of RT-PCR targeting the TCR CDR3 relied on the HTBI primer set. Via MiXCR, TCRdb re-called the multiplex PCR reads, giving one row per CDR3 protein. The profile shows 700,000 to 950,000 distinct CDR3 sequences, roughly a third of them singletons. Losses at the gene ends were 3 bases for V and 5 bases for J; bases not matched to a gene: 8. The CDR3 runs 15 residues. Per the germline V gene, CDR1 is ENHRY and CDR2 is SYGVKD. This sample is drawn from a study of T cells in Graves' hyperthyroidism and ophthalmopathy. Study details: Peripheral blood draws took place at initial diagnosis, ahead of any treatment. Study-wide points: Most clonotypes that expanded in the thyroid above 0.001 also showed up in blood. Model predictions of ophthalmopathy came a median approximately 6 months before onset.

Extraction of PBMCs used roughly 9.6 ml of fresh peripheral blood. The TCR comes from a woman in her 40s with Graves' hyperthyroidism. The sequencing sample was made of blood. V and J are TRBV10-3 and TRBJ1-2; the match to TRBD1 covers 8 bases. The CDR3 here is CAISDPGQDLYGYTF. CDR3 nucleotides: TGTGCCATCAGTGACCCGGGACAGGACCTATATGGCTACACCTTC.